This TCR beta chain was captured by sequencing in a study of blood T cell repertoires in COVID-19. The overall study: The United States, Italy and Spain supplied acute and convalescent COVID-19 samples.

This CDR3 contains 15 residues. Germline trimming cut 5 bases from V and 7 bases from J; bases unmatched to any gene: 10. Germline V gene lookup returns CDR1 SGHRS and CDR2 YFSETQ. Authors' methods: The assay estimated nucleated cells by amplifying reference gene primers. Profiled with immunoSEQ multiplex PCR; TCRdb holds only in-frame clones, not every one. The DNA was the basis for D and trimming; V, J and clone size are from that table. In the table there are about 220,000 clones, around 84% of which are singletons. The chain combines TRBV5-1 with TRBJ2-1, with TRBD1 identical over 9 bases. Sequenced material: peripheral blood. This receptor was identified in a human donor in a cohort sampled during active COVID-19. Here the CDR3 reads CASSKQGALENEQFF. The CDR3 DNA sequence: TGCGCCAGCAGTAAACAGGGGGCGCTTGAAAATGAGCAGTTCTTC.